What follows is one TCR beta chain and its context. The specificity of this receptor is unknown. Per-base qualities were not stored, and no clone one base away is much larger. These data originate in a study of blood T cell repertoires in COVID-19 (dated by TCRdb to 2020 to 2022). Regarding the study in general: Samples from collaborators originated in the United States, Italy and Spain and spanned both the acute and convalescent phases of COVID-19. The sample metadata nearly always contained a de-identified subject ID, COVID-19 status, age in years and sex. HLA class I and class II types, where available, came from metadata supplied by the sample provider rather than from assay-based typing. Deeply sampled blood TCRbeta repertoires from subjects exposed to, actively infected with, or recovered from COVID-19 were included in the dataset. A freely available public database, intended as a resource for researchers studying the immune response to SARS-CoV-2, is where the repertoires were released. The material from the prospective study consisted of cDNA or gDNA derived from T cells, B-cell-depleted T cells, or PBMCs. Samples came from the ongoing ImmuneRACE study (first 160 participants) plus 1,254 subjects from 6 global collaborators.

In Seattle, one collaborating source enrolled patients while the infection was active and tracked those patients longitudinally over the course of disease. Each collaborating institution followed its own protocols to collect whole blood in K2EDTA tubes. For TCRbeta analysis, collaborators shipped samples as frozen whole blood, isolated PBMCs, or DNA extracted from either of those sample types. Trimming at the junction amounts to 2 bases on V and 7 bases on J, and the germline ends lie 13 bases apart. The CDR3, cysteine through phenylalanine, is 14 amino acids long. The only DNA kept is the CDR3, 42 bases in frame from the first base. From a lookup of the germline V gene (reference sequence), CDR1 and CDR2 are MNHEY and SMNVEV. TCRbeta CDR3 regions were amplified from genomic DNA using the immunoSEQ Assay, a bias-controlled multiplex PCR. The authors' analysis ran thus. Within the assay, amplification of reference gene primers was used to estimate how many nucleated cells each sample contained. To quantify the absolute abundance of each unique TCRbeta CDR3 rearrangement, sequence reads were collapsed and filtered. Productive Simpson clonality was computed per sample as the square root of Simpson's diversity index over productive rearrangements. Not all clones reach the TCRdb copy of this immuneACCESS table, which keeps in-frame sequences only. Checked studies attribute under half of the gap to unresolved V genes and leave the rest unexplained. V, J and clone size are those of that table, while D and trimming were read from the DNA. The sample table records nearly 350,000 clones; 80% to 90% of these occur just once. Of the sample, about 6% falls within the top ten clones.

Results and caveats for the whole study, not just this receptor: Clinical and demographic metadata were provided uncurated, with the amount varying by source and participant.

Rearrangement joined TRBV27 to TRBJ2-3; TRBD2 might be the D gene, on 6 matching bases. The TCR was taken from a woman between 45 and 60 years old with COVID-19, enrolled during active disease. Sequencing used peripheral blood. The CDR3 sequence is CASSLGPGGNTQYF. The DNA sequence is as follows: TGTGCCAGCAGTTTAGGGCCCGGGGGAAATACGCAGTATTTT.